This TCR beta chain stems from a study of blood T cell repertoires in COVID-19. Study overall: Acute and convalescent COVID-19 samples came from the United States, Italy and Spain. Sample material is recorded as cDNA or gDNA derived from T cells, B-cell-depleted T cells, or PBMCs.

Original methodology: Researchers report that nucleated cell counts were estimated from reference gene primer amplification. This table comes from immunoSEQ multiplex PCR, and its TCRdb copy is limited to in-frame clones, with some not included. V, J and clone size are those of that table, while D and trimming were read from the DNA. Of around 120,000 clones detected, 85% appear once; the ten largest clones hold approximately 10%. This clone appeared a few times. This TCR came from a man aged 80 or over with acute or convalescent COVID-19. Sequencing was carried out using peripheral blood.

DNA for the CDR3: TGTGCCAGCAGTGAGCAAGGAGACACCGGGGAGCTGTTTTTT. It yields the protein CASSEQGDTGELFF. The V and J genes are TRBV2 and TRBJ2-2, with D unclear. Per the germline V gene, CDR1 is SNHLY and CDR2 is FYNNEI. V was pared by 3 bases and J by 3 bases, with 8 bases between. This CDR3 has 14 residues.